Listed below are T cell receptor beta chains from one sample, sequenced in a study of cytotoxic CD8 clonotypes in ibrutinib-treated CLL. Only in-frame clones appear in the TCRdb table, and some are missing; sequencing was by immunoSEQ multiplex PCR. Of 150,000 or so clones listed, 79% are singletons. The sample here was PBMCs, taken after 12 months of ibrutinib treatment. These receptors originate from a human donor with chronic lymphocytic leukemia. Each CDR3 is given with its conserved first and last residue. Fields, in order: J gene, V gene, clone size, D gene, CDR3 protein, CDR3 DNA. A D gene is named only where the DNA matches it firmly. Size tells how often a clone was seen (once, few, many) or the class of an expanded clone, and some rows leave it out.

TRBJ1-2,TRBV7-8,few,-,CASSLVVSGRLNYGYTF,TGTGCCAGCAGCTTAGTAGTTTCGGGGCGTCTTAACTATGGCTACACCTTC
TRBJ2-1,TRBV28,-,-,CASSLVLLQFF,TGTGCCAGCAGTTTAGTGCTATTACAGTTCTTC
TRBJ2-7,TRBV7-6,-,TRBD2,CASSFVAGGVYEQYF,TGTGCCAGCAGCTTTGTTGCGGGAGGGGTCTACGAGCAGTACTTC
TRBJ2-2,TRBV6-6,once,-,CASSSGNTGELFF,TGTGCCAGCAGTAGCGGGAACACCGGGGAGCTGTTTTTT
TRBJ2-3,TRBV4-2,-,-,CASSQEGGDTQYF,TGTGCCAGCAGCCAAGAAGGTGGAGATACGCAGTATTTT
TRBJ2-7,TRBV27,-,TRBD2,CASSLAGGGSYEQYF,TGTGCCAGCAGTTTAGCGGGAGGCGGTTCGTACGAGCAGTACTTC
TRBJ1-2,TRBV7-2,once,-,CASSLGLNYGYTF,TGTGCCAGCAGCTTGGGGTTAAACTATGGCTACACCTTC
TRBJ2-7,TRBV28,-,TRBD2,CASSNSGRISYEQYF,TGTGCCAGCAGTAATAGCGGGAGGATCTCCTACGAGCAGTACTTC
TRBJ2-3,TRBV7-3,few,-,CASSLTGKAQRPLTSTDTQYF,TGTGCCAGCAGCTTAACGGGGAAAGCGCAACGACCTCTGACAAGCACAGATACGCAGTATTTT
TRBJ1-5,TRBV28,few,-,CASSPQGSVNQPQHF,TGTGCCAGCAGTCCACAGGGCTCGGTAAATCAGCCCCAGCATTTT
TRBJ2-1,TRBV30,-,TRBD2,CAWTGTSGYNEQFF,TGTGCCTGGACCGGGACTAGCGGTTACAATGAGCAGTTCTTC
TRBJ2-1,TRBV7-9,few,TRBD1,CASTNLGTGRFHEQFF,TGTGCCAGCACCAACCTCGGGACAGGACGGTTCCATGAGCAGTTCTTC
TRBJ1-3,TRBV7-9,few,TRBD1,CAGQGHSGNTIYF,TGTGCCGGACAGGGCCACTCTGGAAACACCATATATTTT
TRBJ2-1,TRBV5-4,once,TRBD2,CASSPTGGGSYNEQFF,TGTGCCAGCAGCCCTACTGGCGGGGGTTCCTACAATGAGCAGTTCTTC
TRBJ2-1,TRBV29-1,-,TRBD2,CSVGGLANHHSYNEQFF,TGCAGCGTTGGGGGACTAGCGAACCATCACTCCTACAATGAGCAGTTCTTC
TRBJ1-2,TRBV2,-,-,CASSHAVSYGYTF,TGTGCCAGCAGCCACGCGGTTTCTTATGGCTACACCTTC
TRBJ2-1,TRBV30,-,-,CAWMQGRSSYNEQFF,TGTGCCTGGATGCAGGGCAGGAGCTCCTACAATGAGCAGTTCTTC